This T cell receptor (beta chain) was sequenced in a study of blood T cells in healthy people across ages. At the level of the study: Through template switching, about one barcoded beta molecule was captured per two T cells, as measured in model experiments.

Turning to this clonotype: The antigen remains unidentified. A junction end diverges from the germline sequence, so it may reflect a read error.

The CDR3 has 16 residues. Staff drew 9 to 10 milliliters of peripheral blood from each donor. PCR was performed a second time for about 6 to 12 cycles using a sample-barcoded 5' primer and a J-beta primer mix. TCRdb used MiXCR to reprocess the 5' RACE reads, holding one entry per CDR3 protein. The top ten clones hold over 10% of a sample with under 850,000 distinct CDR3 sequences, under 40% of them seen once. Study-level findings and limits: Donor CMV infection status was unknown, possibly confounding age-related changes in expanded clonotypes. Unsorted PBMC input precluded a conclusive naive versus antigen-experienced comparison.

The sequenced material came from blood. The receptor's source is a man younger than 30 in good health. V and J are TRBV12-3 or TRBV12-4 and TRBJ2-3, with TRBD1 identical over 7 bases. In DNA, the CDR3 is TGTGCCAGCAGTCCTCGACAGGGAAGTCCGGAAGATGCGCAGTATTTT. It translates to CASSPRQGSPEDAQYF.